Sequencing of this T cell receptor (beta chain) was carried out in a study of blood T cell repertoires in COVID-19. The overall study: PBMCs, B-cell-depleted T cells, or T cells provided the cDNA or gDNA that made up the material.

As originally analysed: Amplified reference gene primers provided the basis for estimating nucleated cell counts. The method was immunoSEQ multiplex PCR; TCRdb's version includes in-frame clones alone and lacks a portion of them. The V and J calls and clone size come from that table; D and trimming were worked out from the DNA. The sample has roughly 200,000 clones; roughly four fifths are singletons. V lost 5 bases to trimming and J lost 8 bases, with 15 bases between them. This CDR3 is 14 amino acids long. CDR1 and CDR2 (germline): LGHNT, FRNRAP. Enrolment of Seattle patients took place during active infection, and they were followed longitudinally.

V usage is TRBV12-5 and J usage is TRBJ1-4, with D perhaps TRBD1 (5 bases). The sequenced material came from peripheral blood. The sequence was collected from a woman of 80 years or more with COVID-19, enrolled during active disease. CDR3 coding DNA: TGTGCTAGTGGTCCAGGGCGTGTGGGGGAAAAACTGTTTTTT. Encoded protein: CASGPGRVGEKLFF.